A single sample gave rise to the 7 T cell receptor beta chains below, sequenced in a study of identical twins. TCRdb recomputed calls from the 5' RACE reads with MiXCR, one row per CDR3 protein. The sample carries roughly 240,000 distinct CDR3 sequences, roughly 7% recorded once. These data were likewise used in another study, on yellow fever vaccine responses in identical twins.

The sample consisted of memory (CD45RO+) T cells sorted from blood. The receptors were sampled from a young woman in good health.

In its sample, this clonotype was seen a few times. The chain recombines TRBV7-3 with TRBJ2-2; D is unresolved. The CDR3 is 15 amino acids. Trimming took 2 bases from V and 7 from J, leaving 14 bases between them. Germline CDR1 and CDR2: SGHTA and FQGTGA. Here the CDR3 reads CASSLGVGRGGELFF. The CDR3 DNA follows: TGTGCCAGCAGCTTAGGTGTAGGGCGAGGCGGGGAGCTGTTTTTT. Combining the CDR3 with reference TRBV7-3 and TRBJ2-2 gives the whole variable domain GAGVSQTPSNKVTEKGKYVELRCDPISGHTALYWYRQSLGQGPEFLIYFQGTGAADDSGLPNDRFFAVRPEGSVSTLKIQRTERGDSAVYLCASSLGVGRGGELFFGEGSRLTVL.

Only a few counts were recorded for this clonotype. The rearrangement joins TRBV7-8 to TRBJ2-1; TRBD2 matches at 13 bases. Germline values: CDR1 SGHVS, CDR2 FQNEAQ. The V gene end was trimmed by 10 bases and the J gene end by 7 bases; junction bases not matched to a gene: 4. The CDR3 has 13 residues. The CDR3 here is CATGLAGENEQFF. The CDR3 nucleotides are TGTGCCACCGGACTAGCGGGGGAAAATGAGCAGTTCTTC.

The chain combines TRBV12-3 or TRBV12-4 with TRBJ2-3; 7 bases map to TRBD1. The ends lost 3 bases at V and 5 bases at J; junction bases unmatched: 8. CDR3 length: 15 amino acids. CDR3 region: CASSFSQGVGDTQYF. CDR3 DNA sequence: TGTGCCAGCAGTTTCAGCCAGGGGGTAGGAGATACGCAGTATTTT.

This clonotype was observed a few times. V usage is TRBV18 and J usage is TRBJ2-1; possibly TRBD2 for D (7 bases). The V end was cut by 3 bases, the J end by 7 bases, with 16 bases between. The CDR3 extends over 15 amino acids. Germline V gene data show CDR1 as KGHSH and CDR2 as LQKENI. CDR3 nucleotide sequence: TGTGCCAGCTCACCCCAGCCGGGGGGCAGGAATGAGCAGTTCTTC. The encoded protein is CASSPQPGGRNEQFF.

Many counts were recorded for this clonotype. The V and J genes are TRBV5-1 and TRBJ1-1; D call uncertain. The CDR3 extends over 13 amino acids. Germline assignment: CDR1 SGHRS and CDR2 YFSETQ. The V end was cut by 1 base, the J end by 0 bases, with 4 bases between. In DNA, the CDR3 is TGCGCCAGCAGCTTGCAGATGAACACTGAAGCTTTCTTT. Its protein product is CASSLQMNTEAFF.

The table lists this clonotype with many counts. The J gene is TRBJ1-2, the V gene TRBV12-3 or TRBV12-4; no firm D call. This CDR3 has 14 residues. V was trimmed by 7 bases and J by 4 bases, leaving 16 bases between them. In DNA form, the CDR3 reads TGTGCCAGCATGTCCGGAGACGTGAGCTATGGCTACACCTTC. Translating it yields CASMSGDVSYGYTF.

This clonotype was counted between two and nine times. The V and J genes are TRBV29-1 and TRBJ2-1; D is unclear. Per the germline V gene, CDR1 is SQVTM and CDR2 is ANQGSEA. This CDR3 contains 12 residues. V gave up 2 bases and J gave up 8 bases, with 10 bases separating them. For the CDR3, the DNA is TGCAGCGTTGAACATCTTAGCTATGAGCAGTTCTTC. Translating gives CSVEHLSYEQFF.